The T cell receptor (beta chain) under discussion was sequenced for a study of T-cell reconstitution after alpha-beta-depleted transplantation in children. This clonotype was picked up many times. V lost 5 bases and J 0 bases, leaving 11 bases between the germline ends. CDR3 length: 13 amino acids. Germline V gene data show CDR1 as DFQATT and CDR2 as SNEGSKA (reference sequence). Construction of the TCRbeta library involved unique molecular identifiers. A single record per CDR3 protein comes from TCRdb applying MiXCR to the PCR reads. The sample lists about 240,000 distinct CDR3 sequences; about 11% were seen once.

This specimen was PBMCs from the stem cell graft donor, taken from the stem cell graft. The receptor's source is a human donor who donated a stem cell graft to a child with acute lymphoblastic leukemia. J is TRBJ2-7 and V is TRBV20-1, with D perhaps being TRBD1 or TRBD2 (5 bases each). The CDR3 region has the DNA TGCAGTGCTTCCCCGGGGCCCTCCTACGAGCAGTACTTC. Translation: CSASPGPSYEQYF.